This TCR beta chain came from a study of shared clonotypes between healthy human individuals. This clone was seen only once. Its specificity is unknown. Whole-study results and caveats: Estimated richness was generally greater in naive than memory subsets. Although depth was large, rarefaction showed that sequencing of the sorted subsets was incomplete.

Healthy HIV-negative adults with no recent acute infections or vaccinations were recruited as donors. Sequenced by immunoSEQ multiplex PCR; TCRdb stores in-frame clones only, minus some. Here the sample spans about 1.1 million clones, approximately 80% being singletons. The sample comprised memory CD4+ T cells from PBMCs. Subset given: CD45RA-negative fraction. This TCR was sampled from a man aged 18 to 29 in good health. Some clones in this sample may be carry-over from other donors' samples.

The CDR3 reads CASSAQGRDYGYTF. In nucleotides, the CDR3 is TGTGCCAGTAGTGCACAGGGGAGGGACTATGGCTACACCTTC. V gene TRBV19 combines with J gene TRBJ1-2; 7 nucleotides align to TRBD1. V shed 5 bases, J shed 3 bases, and the junction held 6 bases outside the gene matches. From germline, CDR1 is LNHDA and CDR2 SQIVND (reference sequence). The CDR3 sequence is 14 residues long. Using reference TRBV19 and TRBJ1-2 for the parts outside the CDR3, the full variable domain is DGGITQSPKYLFRKEGQNVTLSCEQNLNHDAMYWYRQDPGQGLRLIYYSQIVNDFQKGDIAEGYSVSREKKESFPLTVTSAQKNPTAFYLCASSAQGRDYGYTFGSGTRLTVV.